The clone carrying this TCR beta chain was seen only a few times. Antigen: not known. The data belong to a study of CD8 T cells in ankylosing spondylitis. Trimming removed 6 bases at V and 7 bases at J, with 19 bases between. Germline lookup yields CDR1 LNHDA and CDR2 SQIVND (reference sequence). The CDR3 is made up of 15 amino acids. Overall study results and limits: Significantly higher representation of disease-linked clones was reported for matched ankylosing spondylitis synovial fluid. Blood of patients with ankylosing spondylitis appeared to be characterized by a TCR beta motif of roughly eight highly homologous variants. Disease-associated clones were CD8+ and fairly uncommon in peripheral blood. A number of the motif variants had already been described in reactive arthritis synovial fluid and blood.

It was by quantitative 5'-RACE with molecular barcodes that TCR beta libraries were made. TCRdb processed the 5' RACE reads anew with MiXCR; each CDR3 protein has one entry. The data contain roughly 470,000 distinct CDR3 sequences, about 25% of them seen just once; the ten biggest clones take up 0.85% to 1%. The source of this sequence is a male donor with ankylosing spondylitis. This sequence joins TRBV19 and TRBJ1-5, with no clear D. Specimen: blood, either unsorted or a sorted T cell fraction (not recorded which). In nucleotides, the CDR3 is TGTGCCAGTAGCGCCCAACTTCGGGATCGCCAGCCCCAGCATTTT. Its translation: CASSAQLRDRQPQHF.